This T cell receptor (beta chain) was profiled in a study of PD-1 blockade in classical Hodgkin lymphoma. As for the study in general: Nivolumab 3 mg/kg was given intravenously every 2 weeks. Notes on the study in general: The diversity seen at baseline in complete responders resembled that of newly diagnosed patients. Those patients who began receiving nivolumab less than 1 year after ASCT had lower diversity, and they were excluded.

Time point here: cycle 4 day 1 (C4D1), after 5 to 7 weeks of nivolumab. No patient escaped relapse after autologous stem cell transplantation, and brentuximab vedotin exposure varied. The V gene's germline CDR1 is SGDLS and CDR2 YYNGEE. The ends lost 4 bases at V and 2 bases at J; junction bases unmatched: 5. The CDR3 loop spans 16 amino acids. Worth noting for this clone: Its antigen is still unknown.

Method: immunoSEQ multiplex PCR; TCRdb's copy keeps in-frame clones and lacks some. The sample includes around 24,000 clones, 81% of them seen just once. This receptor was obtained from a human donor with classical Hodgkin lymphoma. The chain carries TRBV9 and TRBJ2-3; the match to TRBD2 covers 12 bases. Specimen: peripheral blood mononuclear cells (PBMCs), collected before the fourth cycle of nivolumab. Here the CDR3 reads CASSKRTSGTTDTQYF. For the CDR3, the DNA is TGTGCCAGCAGCAAACGGACTAGCGGGACCACAGATACGCAGTATTTT.